This is a list of T cell receptor beta chains from one sample in a study of shared clonotypes between healthy human individuals. Libraries were prepared by immunoSEQ multiplex PCR; TCRdb keeps only in-frame clonotypes and omits some of them. There are some 2.4 million clones in the sample; 93% occur only once, and approximately 0.37% lies in the top ten. Specimen: naive CD4+ T cells from PBMCs. Source of these receptors: a man aged 18 to 30 in good health. Some clones in this sample may be carry-over from other donors' samples. CDR3s include the opening cysteine and the closing phenylalanine or tryptophan. Each record gives: D gene, V gene, J gene, clone size, CDR3 protein, CDR3 DNA. A D gene is named only where the DNA matches it firmly. For some rows the clone size is stated as once, few or many, or as a class when expanded; others skip it.

d_call: .; v_call: TRBV9; j_call: TRBJ2-3; clone_size: .; cdr3_aa: CASSVVGYSSTDTQYF; cdr3_nt: TGTGCCAGCAGCGTAGTGGGATATTCTAGCACAGATACGCAGTATTTT
d_call: .; v_call: TRBV11-2; j_call: TRBJ2-2; clone_size: .; cdr3_aa: CASSLVAGDMAGELFF; cdr3_nt: TGTGCCAGCAGCTTAGTCGCAGGGGATATGGCCGGGGAGCTGTTTTTT
d_call: TRBD1; v_call: TRBV28; j_call: TRBJ2-7; clone_size: .; cdr3_aa: CASSLGTGHYEQYF; cdr3_nt: TGTGCCAGCAGTCTAGGGACAGGCCACTACGAGCAGTACTTC
d_call: .; v_call: TRBV4-3; j_call: TRBJ1-4; clone_size: .; cdr3_aa: CASATGLREKLFF; cdr3_nt: TGCGCCAGCGCAACGGGTCTGCGTGAAAAACTGTTTTTT
d_call: .; v_call: TRBV27; j_call: TRBJ2-7; clone_size: .; cdr3_aa: CASSFGVGEQYF; cdr3_nt: TGTGCCAGCAGTTTTGGGGTCGGGGAGCAGTACTTC
d_call: .; v_call: TRBV6-5; j_call: TRBJ1-1; clone_size: .; cdr3_aa: CASSPGQHLNTEAFF; cdr3_nt: TGTGCCAGCAGCCCCGGGCAACACCTGAACACTGAAGCTTTCTTT
d_call: TRBD2; v_call: TRBV6-6; j_call: TRBJ2-4; clone_size: .; cdr3_aa: CASSPGAGGNIQYF; cdr3_nt: TGTGCCAGCAGTCCCGGAGCGGGGGGGAACATTCAGTACTTC
d_call: .; v_call: TRBV18; j_call: TRBJ1-2; clone_size: .; cdr3_aa: CASSPQSTEGYTF; cdr3_nt: TGTGCCAGCTCACCACAGAGTACGGAGGGCTACACCTTC
d_call: .; v_call: TRBV19; j_call: TRBJ2-7; clone_size: .; cdr3_aa: CASSEGNVYEQYF; cdr3_nt: TGTGCCAGTAGTGAAGGGAACGTCTACGAGCAGTACTTC
d_call: TRBD1; v_call: TRBV7-9; j_call: TRBJ2-7; clone_size: .; cdr3_aa: CASSSTGVGEQYF; cdr3_nt: TGTGCCAGCAGCTCGACAGGGGTAGGTGAGCAGTACTTC
d_call: .; v_call: TRBV7-8; j_call: TRBJ2-1; clone_size: once; cdr3_aa: CASSRRGEQFF; cdr3_nt: TGTGCCAGCAGTAGGCGGGGTGAGCAGTTCTTC
d_call: .; v_call: TRBV9; j_call: TRBJ2-2; clone_size: .; cdr3_aa: CASSPSLATTNTGELFF; cdr3_nt: TGTGCCAGCAGCCCATCACTAGCCACTACGAACACCGGGGAGCTGTTTTTT
d_call: TRBD1; v_call: TRBV5-1; j_call: TRBJ2-1; clone_size: once; cdr3_aa: CASSLQGAQSEQFF; cdr3_nt: TGCGCCAGCAGCCTACAGGGGGCGCAGAGTGAGCAGTTCTTC
d_call: TRBD2; v_call: TRBV7-2; j_call: TRBJ2-1; clone_size: .; cdr3_aa: CASSLVRLAGPIEQFF; cdr3_nt: TGTGCCAGCAGCTTAGTAAGGCTAGCGGGACCGATTGAGCAGTTCTTC
d_call: TRBD2; v_call: TRBV13; j_call: TRBJ2-7; clone_size: .; cdr3_aa: CASRRAGVRYEQYF; cdr3_nt: TGTGCCAGCAGAAGAGCGGGAGTCCGCTACGAGCAGTACTTC
d_call: TRBD1; v_call: TRBV25-1; j_call: TRBJ1-1; clone_size: once; cdr3_aa: CASSEQGAVTEAFF; cdr3_nt: TGTGCCAGCAGTGAACAGGGGGCGGTTACTGAAGCTTTCTTT
d_call: TRBD1; v_call: TRBV18; j_call: TRBJ2-3; clone_size: .; cdr3_aa: CASSSPQGADTQYF; cdr3_nt: TGTGCCAGCTCTTCGCCGCAGGGGGCAGATACGCAGTATTTT
d_call: TRBD1; v_call: TRBV6-5; j_call: TRBJ2-1; clone_size: once; cdr3_aa: CAVQGVAYNEQFF; cdr3_nt: TGTGCCGTTCAGGGGGTGGCCTACAATGAGCAGTTCTTC
d_call: .; v_call: TRBV5-5; j_call: TRBJ2-1; clone_size: .; cdr3_aa: CASRGRAYNEQFF; cdr3_nt: TGTGCCAGCAGGGGAAGGGCCTACAATGAGCAGTTCTTC
d_call: .; v_call: TRBV9; j_call: TRBJ2-3; clone_size: .; cdr3_aa: CASSGDPYVDTQYF; cdr3_nt: TGTGCCAGCAGCGGGGACCCGTACGTAGATACGCAGTATTTT
d_call: TRBD1; v_call: TRBV11-2; j_call: TRBJ2-7; clone_size: .; cdr3_aa: CASSSRDRRPYEQYF; cdr3_nt: TGTGCCAGCAGCTCCCGGGACAGGCGCCCCTACGAGCAGTACTTC
d_call: .; v_call: TRBV6-6; j_call: TRBJ1-4; clone_size: .; cdr3_aa: CASSYSGGVGEKLFF; cdr3_nt: TGTGCCAGCAGTTACTCCGGGGGGGTGGGTGAAAAACTGTTTTTT
d_call: TRBD2; v_call: TRBV6-5; j_call: TRBJ2-1; clone_size: .; cdr3_aa: CASSLNPLAVVREQFF; cdr3_nt: TGTGCCAGCAGTTTAAACCCCCTAGCGGTTGTCAGGGAGCAGTTCTTC
d_call: .; v_call: TRBV7-9; j_call: TRBJ1-6; clone_size: .; cdr3_aa: CASSLQDHNSPLHF; cdr3_nt: TGTGCCAGCAGCTTGCAGGACCATAATTCACCCCTCCACTTT
d_call: TRBD1; v_call: TRBV5-1; j_call: TRBJ1-3; clone_size: .; cdr3_aa: CASSSTGDSGNTIYF; cdr3_nt: TGCGCCAGCAGCTCGACAGGGGACTCTGGAAACACCATATATTTT
d_call: .; v_call: TRBV10-1; j_call: TRBJ1-5; clone_size: .; cdr3_aa: CASSDGGGQPQHF; cdr3_nt: TGCGCCAGCAGTGATGGGGGGGGACAGCCCCAGCATTTT
d_call: TRBD1; v_call: TRBV7-2; j_call: TRBJ1-1; clone_size: .; cdr3_aa: CASSSSGTGGHTEAFF; cdr3_nt: TGTGCCAGCAGCTCTTCCGGGACAGGGGGCCACACTGAAGCTTTCTTT
d_call: TRBD1; v_call: TRBV7-3; j_call: TRBJ2-1; clone_size: .; cdr3_aa: CASSSGQGVNEQFF; cdr3_nt: TGTGCCAGCAGCTCCGGACAGGGGGTCAATGAGCAGTTCTTC
d_call: .; v_call: TRBV11-2; j_call: TRBJ2-7; clone_size: .; cdr3_aa: CASSPQRTVPSSEQYF; cdr3_nt: TGTGCCAGCAGCCCACAAAGGACCGTCCCCTCTAGCGAGCAGTACTTC
d_call: .; v_call: TRBV4-3; j_call: TRBJ2-3; clone_size: once; cdr3_aa: CASSQAVIGDTQYF; cdr3_nt: TGCGCCAGCAGCCAAGCGGTGATTGGAGATACGCAGTATTTT
d_call: .; v_call: TRBV6-5; j_call: TRBJ2-7; clone_size: .; cdr3_aa: CASSSPGRGGFGQYF; cdr3_nt: TGTGCCAGCAGTTCCCCCGGGCGTGGGGGGTTCGGGCAGTACTTC
d_call: .; v_call: TRBV2; j_call: TRBJ2-7; clone_size: .; cdr3_aa: CASSEALWPDSSYEQYF; cdr3_nt: TGTGCCAGCAGTGAAGCGCTTTGGCCCGACAGTTCCTACGAGCAGTACTTC
d_call: .; v_call: TRBV7-9; j_call: TRBJ1-1; clone_size: .; cdr3_aa: CASSPSQMGMNTEAFF; cdr3_nt: TGTGCCAGCAGCCCGTCCCAAATGGGTATGAACACTGAAGCTTTCTTT